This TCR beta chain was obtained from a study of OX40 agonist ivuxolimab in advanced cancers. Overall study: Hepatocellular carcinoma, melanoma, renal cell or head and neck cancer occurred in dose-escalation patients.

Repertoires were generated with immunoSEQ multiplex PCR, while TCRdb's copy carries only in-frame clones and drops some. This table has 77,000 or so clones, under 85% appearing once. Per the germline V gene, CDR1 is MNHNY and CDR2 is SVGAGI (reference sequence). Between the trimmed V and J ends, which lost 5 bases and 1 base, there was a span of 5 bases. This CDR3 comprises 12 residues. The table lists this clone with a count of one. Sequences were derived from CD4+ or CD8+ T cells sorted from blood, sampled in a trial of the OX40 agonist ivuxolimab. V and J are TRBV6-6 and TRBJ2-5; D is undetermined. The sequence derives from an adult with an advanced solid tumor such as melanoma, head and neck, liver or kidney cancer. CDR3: CASSSRQETQYF. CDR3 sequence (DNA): TGTGCCAGCAGTAGCCGCCAAGAGACCCAGTACTTC.